This is a list of T cell receptor beta chains from one sample in a study of T cell changes during pregnancy in multiple sclerosis. Measured with immunoSEQ multiplex PCR; TCRdb has only the in-frame clones, and not every one. The table has approximately 74,000 clones, 75% to 90% seen once; the top ten hold approximately 3.3%. The sample in question was peripheral blood, obtained before pregnancy. The receptors stem from a female donor with multiple sclerosis, enrolled in a pregnancy study. Each CDR3 is given with its conserved first and last residue. D genes are given only for firm matches. The listing skips clone size in some rows; elsewhere it reads once, few, many or a size class.

V gene	J gene	clone size	D gene	CDR3 protein	CDR3 DNA
TRBV19	TRBJ1-2	-	TRBD1	CASSRWTGTADGYTF	TGTGCCAGTAGTAGATGGACCGGGACAGCGGATGGCTACACCTTC
TRBV2	TRBJ2-7	once	TRBD1	CASGTGSLEQYF	TGTGCCAGCGGGACAGGGAGCCTAGAGCAGTACTTC
TRBV19	TRBJ2-3	-	-	CASRQSTDTQYF	TGTGCCAGTAGACAGAGCACAGATACGCAGTATTTT
TRBV18	TRBJ1-1	-	-	CASSPTGNTEAFF	TGTGCCAGCTCACCGACAGGGAACACTGAAGCTTTCTTT
TRBV7-9	TRBJ2-4	-	TRBD1	CASSSGRDRGITSKNIQYF	TGTGCCAGCAGTTCCGGACGGGACAGGGGAATCACGAGCAAAAACATTCAGTACTTC
TRBV18	TRBJ1-2	-	TRBD1	CASSQGQPYGYTF	TGTGCCAGCTCTCAGGGACAGCCCTATGGCTACACCTTC
TRBV19	TRBJ1-5	once	-	CASSIEGRGGNQPQHF	TGTGCCAGTAGTATAGAGGGCAGGGGAGGCAATCAGCCCCAGCATTTT
TRBV6-4	TRBJ2-5	once	-	CASSDSSTEGETQYF	TGTGCCAGCAGTGACTCGAGCACAGAGGGAGAGACCCAGTACTTC
TRBV19	TRBJ1-1	-	-	CASSSEGNTEAFF	TGTGCCAGTAGTAGTGAGGGGAACACTGAAGCTTTCTTT
TRBV7-9	TRBJ1-1	-	TRBD1	CASSLDRGRAFF	TGTGCCAGCAGCCTCGACAGGGGTAGGGCTTTCTTT
TRBV5-1	TRBJ2-5	-	TRBD1	CASRTRGGKETQYF	TGCGCCAGCAGGACCCGAGGGGGCAAGGAGACCCAGTACTTC
TRBV11-2	TRBJ2-7	-	-	CASSLARVAYEQYF	TGTGCCAGCAGCTTAGCGAGGGTGGCCTACGAGCAGTACTTC